A single sample gave rise to the 4 T cell receptor beta chains below, sequenced in a study of cytotoxic CD8 clonotypes in ibrutinib-treated CLL. Here immunoSEQ multiplex PCR was the method, and the copy in TCRdb shows in-frame clones only, minus some. The data hold about 140,000 clones, with 60% to 85% observed a single time. This sample comprised PBMCs, obtained after 12 months of ibrutinib treatment. The receptors were gathered from a human donor with chronic lymphocytic leukemia.

Concerning this clone itself: Other DNA sequences from this sample encode an identical CDR3 as well. The V gene is TRBV7-9, the J gene TRBJ1-5, with no clear D. Germline loops: CDR1 SEHNR, CDR2 FQNEAQ (reference sequence). This CDR3 comprises 13 residues. V lost 2 bases, J lost 4 bases, and 6 bases lay in between. CDR3 protein: CASSLRENQPQHF. CDR3 nucleotide sequence: TGTGCCAGCAGCTTAAGGGAGAATCAGCCCCAGCATTTT.

J is TRBJ1-3 and V is TRBV4-1; D remains ambiguous. CDR3 length equals 16 residues. Trimming stripped 1 base from V and 0 bases from J, with 10 bases between. Germline V gene sequence: CDR1 MGHRA, CDR2 YSYEKL. The CDR3 DNA reads as TGCGCCAGCAGCCAAGCTCCAACCCTCTCTGGAAACACCATATATTTT. This encodes CASSQAPTLSGNTIYF.

The rearrangement links TRBV19 to TRBJ1-1; 7 nucleotides align to TRBD1. From germline, CDR1 is LNHDA and CDR2 SQIVND (reference sequence). The CDR3 is 14 amino acids. Trimming cost V 1 base and J 6 bases; bases outside gene matches: 5. CDR3 loop: CASSIVRGKSEAFF. The CDR3 DNA sequence: TGTGCCAGTAGTATAGTCAGGGGGAAATCTGAAGCTTTCTTT.

The rearrangement joins TRBV29-1 to TRBJ2-3; D is perhaps TRBD1 (5 bases). The V gene lost 2 bases and the J gene lost 3 bases, with 9 bases spanning the gap. Germline V gives CDR1 SQVTM, CDR2 ANQGSEA. The CDR3 is 13 amino acids. The CDR3 loop reads CSVELRVTDTQYF. For the CDR3, the DNA is TGCAGCGTTGAACTCAGGGTTACAGATACGCAGTATTTT.